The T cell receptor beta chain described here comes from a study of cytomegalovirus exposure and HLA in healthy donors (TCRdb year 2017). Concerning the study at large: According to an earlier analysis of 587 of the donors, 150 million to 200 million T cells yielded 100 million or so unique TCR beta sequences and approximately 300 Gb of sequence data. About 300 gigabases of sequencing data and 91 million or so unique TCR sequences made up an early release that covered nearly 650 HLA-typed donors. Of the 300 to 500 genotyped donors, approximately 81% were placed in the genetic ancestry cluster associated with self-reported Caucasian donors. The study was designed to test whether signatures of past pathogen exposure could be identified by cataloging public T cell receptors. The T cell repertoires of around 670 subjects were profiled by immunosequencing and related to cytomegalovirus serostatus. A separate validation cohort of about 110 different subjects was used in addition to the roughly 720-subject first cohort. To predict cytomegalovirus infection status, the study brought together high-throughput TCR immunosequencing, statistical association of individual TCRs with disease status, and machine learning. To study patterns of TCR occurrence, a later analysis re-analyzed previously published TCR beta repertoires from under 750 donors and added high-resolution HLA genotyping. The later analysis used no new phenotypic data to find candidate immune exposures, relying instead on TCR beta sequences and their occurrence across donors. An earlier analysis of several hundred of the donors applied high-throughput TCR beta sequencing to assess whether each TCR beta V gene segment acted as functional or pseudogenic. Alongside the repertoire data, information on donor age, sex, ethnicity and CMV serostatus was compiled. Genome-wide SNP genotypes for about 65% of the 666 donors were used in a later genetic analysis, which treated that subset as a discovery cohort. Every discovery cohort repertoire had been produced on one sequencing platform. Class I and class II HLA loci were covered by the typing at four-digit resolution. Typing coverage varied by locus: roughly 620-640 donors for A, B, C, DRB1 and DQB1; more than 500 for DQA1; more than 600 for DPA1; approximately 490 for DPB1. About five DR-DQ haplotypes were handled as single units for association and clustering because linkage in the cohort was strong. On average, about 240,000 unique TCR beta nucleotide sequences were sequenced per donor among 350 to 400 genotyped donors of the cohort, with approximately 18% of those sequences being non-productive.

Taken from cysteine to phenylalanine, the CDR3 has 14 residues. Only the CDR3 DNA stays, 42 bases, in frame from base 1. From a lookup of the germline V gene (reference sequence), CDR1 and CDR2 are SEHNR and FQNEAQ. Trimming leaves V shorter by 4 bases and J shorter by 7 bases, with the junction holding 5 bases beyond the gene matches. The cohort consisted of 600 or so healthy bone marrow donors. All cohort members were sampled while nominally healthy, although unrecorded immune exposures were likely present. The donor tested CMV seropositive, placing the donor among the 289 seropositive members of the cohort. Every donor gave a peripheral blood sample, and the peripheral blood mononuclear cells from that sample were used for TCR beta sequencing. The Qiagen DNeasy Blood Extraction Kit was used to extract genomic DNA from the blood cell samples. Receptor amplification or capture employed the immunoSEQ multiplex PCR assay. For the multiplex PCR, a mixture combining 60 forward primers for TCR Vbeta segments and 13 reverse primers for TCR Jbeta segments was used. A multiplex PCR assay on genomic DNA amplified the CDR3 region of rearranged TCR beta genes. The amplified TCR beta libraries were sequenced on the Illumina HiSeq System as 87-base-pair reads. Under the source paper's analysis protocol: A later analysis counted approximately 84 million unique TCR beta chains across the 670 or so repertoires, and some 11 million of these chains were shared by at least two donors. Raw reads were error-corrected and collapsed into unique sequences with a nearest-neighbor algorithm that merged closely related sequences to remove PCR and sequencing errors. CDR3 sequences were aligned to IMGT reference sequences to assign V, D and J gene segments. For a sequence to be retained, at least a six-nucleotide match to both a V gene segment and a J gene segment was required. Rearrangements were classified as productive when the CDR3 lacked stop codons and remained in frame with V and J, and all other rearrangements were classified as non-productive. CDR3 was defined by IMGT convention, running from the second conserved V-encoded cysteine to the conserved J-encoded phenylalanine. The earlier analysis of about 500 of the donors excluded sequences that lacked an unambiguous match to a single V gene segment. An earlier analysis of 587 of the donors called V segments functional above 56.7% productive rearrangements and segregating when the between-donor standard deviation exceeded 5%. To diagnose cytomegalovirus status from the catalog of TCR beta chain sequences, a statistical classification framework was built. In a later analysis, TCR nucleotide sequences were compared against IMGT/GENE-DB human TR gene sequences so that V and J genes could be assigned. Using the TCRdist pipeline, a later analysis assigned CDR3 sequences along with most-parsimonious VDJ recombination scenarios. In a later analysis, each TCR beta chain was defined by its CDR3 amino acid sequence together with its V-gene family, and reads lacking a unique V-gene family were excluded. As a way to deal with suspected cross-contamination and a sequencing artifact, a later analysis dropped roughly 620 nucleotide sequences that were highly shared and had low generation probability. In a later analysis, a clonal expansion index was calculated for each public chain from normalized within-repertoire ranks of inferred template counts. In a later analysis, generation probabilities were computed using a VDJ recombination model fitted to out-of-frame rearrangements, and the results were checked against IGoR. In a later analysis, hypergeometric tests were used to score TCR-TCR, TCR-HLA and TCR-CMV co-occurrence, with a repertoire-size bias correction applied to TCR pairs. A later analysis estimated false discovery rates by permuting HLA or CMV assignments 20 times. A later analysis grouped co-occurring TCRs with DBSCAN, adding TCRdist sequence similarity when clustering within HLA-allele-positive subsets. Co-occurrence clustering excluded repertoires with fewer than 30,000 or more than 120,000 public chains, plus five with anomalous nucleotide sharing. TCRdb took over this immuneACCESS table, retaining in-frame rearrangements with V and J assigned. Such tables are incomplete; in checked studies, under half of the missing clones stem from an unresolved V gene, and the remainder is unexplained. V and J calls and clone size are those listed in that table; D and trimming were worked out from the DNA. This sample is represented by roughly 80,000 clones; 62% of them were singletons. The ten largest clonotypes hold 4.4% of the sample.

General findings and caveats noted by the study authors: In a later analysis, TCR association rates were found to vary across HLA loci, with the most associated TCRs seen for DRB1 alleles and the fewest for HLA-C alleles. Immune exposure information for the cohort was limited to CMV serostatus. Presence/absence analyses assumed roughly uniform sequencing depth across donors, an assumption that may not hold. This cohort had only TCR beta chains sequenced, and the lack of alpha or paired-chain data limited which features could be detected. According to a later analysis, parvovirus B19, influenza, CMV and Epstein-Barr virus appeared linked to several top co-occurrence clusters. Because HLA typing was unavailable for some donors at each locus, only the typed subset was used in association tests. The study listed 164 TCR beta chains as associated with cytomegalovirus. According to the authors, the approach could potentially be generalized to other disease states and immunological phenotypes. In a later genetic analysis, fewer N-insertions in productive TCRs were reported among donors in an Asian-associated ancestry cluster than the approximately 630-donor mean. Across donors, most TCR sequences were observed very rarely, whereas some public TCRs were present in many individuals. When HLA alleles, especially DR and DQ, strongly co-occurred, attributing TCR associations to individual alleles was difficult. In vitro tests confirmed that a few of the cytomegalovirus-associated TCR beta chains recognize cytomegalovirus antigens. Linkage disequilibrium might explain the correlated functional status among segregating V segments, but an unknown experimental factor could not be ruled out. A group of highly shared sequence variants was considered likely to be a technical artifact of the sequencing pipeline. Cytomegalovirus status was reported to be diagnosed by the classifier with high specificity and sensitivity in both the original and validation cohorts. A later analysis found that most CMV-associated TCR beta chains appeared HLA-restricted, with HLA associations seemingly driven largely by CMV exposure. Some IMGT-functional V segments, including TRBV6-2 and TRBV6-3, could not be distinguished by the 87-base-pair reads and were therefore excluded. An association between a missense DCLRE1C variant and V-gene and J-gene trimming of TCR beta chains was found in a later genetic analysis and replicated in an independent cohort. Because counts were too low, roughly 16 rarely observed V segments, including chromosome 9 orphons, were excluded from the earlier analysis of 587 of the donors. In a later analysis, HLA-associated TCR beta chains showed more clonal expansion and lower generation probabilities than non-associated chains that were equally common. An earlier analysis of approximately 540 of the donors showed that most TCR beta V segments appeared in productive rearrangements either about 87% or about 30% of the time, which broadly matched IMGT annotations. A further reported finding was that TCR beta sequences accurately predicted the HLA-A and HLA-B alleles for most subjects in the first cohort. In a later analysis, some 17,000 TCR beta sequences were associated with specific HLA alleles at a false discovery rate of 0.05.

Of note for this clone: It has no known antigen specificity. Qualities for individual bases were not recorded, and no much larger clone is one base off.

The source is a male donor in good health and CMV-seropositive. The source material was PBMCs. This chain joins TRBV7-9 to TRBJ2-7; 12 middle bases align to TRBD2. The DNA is TGTGCCAGCAGCTCTAGCGGGAGGGCAGGTGAGCAGTACTTC. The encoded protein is CASSSSGRAGEQYF.